The clone carrying this T cell receptor (beta chain) was found many times. Its antigen is unknown. According to the study, TCR beta libraries were built with iRepertoire HTBI primers and CDR3-region Arm-PCR. TCRdb fed the multiplex PCR reads into MiXCR, producing one record per CDR3 protein. The sample includes 440,000 or so distinct CDR3 sequences, around 15% of them seen just once. Germline CDR1 is SGHTA and CDR2 is FQGNSA. This CDR3 region has 15 residues. V shed 1 base and J 5 bases; nucleotides not matched to a gene: 7. Time point reported: newly diagnosed GD, antithyroid drugs for less than 3 months. PBMC RNA served as the TCR library source. It was American Thyroid Association guidelines that determined Graves' disease diagnosis. These data are taken from a study of regulatory T cells in long-lasting Graves disease. Study findings and constraints: There was favoring of TRBV28, TRBJ1-2 and TRBJ2-5 in persistent disease.

These data also formed part of another study, on T cells in Graves' hyperthyroidism and ophthalmopathy. As that report states: First-round RT-PCR targeting the TCR CDR3 was performed with the HTBI primer set.

Sequenced material: peripheral blood mononuclear cells (PBMCs), taken at new diagnosis, from a patient treated with antithyroid drugs. The rearrangement uses TRBV7-2 and TRBJ1-1; 7 positions match TRBD1. The TCR comes from a woman in her thirties with Graves disease. In nucleotides, the CDR3 is TGTGCCAGCAGCTTAGTAGGGGGCGTGGGAACTGAAGCTTTCTTT. This sequence encodes CASSLVGGVGTEAFF. The full variable domain, its missing parts supplied by reference TRBV7-2 and TRBJ1-1, is GAGVSQSPSNKVTEKGKDVELRCDPISGHTALYWYRQSLGQGLEFLIYFQGNSAPDKSGLPSDRFSAERTGGSVSTLTIQRTQQEDSAVYLCASSLVGGVGTEAFFGQGTRLTVV.